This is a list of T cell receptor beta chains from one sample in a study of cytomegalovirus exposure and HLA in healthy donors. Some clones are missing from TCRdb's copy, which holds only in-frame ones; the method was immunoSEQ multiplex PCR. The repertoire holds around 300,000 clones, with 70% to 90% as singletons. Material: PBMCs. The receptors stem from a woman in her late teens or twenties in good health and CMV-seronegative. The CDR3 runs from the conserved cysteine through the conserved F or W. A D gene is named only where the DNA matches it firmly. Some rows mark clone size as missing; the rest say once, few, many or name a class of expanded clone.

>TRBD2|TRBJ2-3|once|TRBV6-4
TGTGCCAGCAGGCCTAGCGGGGGGCCCACAGATACGCAGTATTTT
CASRPSGGPTDTQYF
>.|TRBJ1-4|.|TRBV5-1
TGCGCCAGCAGCTTGGAAGGTGGAGGGGAAAAACTGTTTTTT
CASSLEGGGEKLFF
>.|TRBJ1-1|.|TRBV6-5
TGTGCCAGCAGTTACTCGGGGGTCGGGGGTACTGAAGCTTTCTTT
CASSYSGVGGTEAFF
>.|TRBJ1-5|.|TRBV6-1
TGTGCCAGCAGTGAATTCAGGGACAATAGCAATCAGCCCCAGCATTTT
CASSEFRDNSNQPQHF
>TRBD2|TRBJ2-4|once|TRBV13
TGTGCCAGCAGCCCTCGGACTAGCGGGGGAGAGTTCCTAGCCAAAAACATTCAGTACTTC
CASSPRTSGGEFLAKNIQYF
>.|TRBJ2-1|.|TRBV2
TGTGCCAGCAGTAAAGGACAGCGGGTCAATGAGCAGTTCTTC
CASSKGQRVNEQFF
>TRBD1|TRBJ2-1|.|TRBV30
TGTGCCTGGAGTGAGGGGGCCTCCTACAATGAGCAGTTCTTC
CAWSEGASYNEQFF
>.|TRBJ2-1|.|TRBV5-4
TGTGCCAGCAGCTTGAAGGAGGGTAGGGTCAATGAGCAGTTCTTC
CASSLKEGRVNEQFF
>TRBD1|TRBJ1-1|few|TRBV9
TGTGCCAGCAGCGTCCAGGGGGCGAGCACTGAAGCTTTCTTT
CASSVQGASTEAFF
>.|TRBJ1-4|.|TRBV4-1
TGCGCCAGCAGCCAAGCCGAGGGGGCAACTAATGAAAAACTGTTTTTT
CASSQAEGATNEKLFF
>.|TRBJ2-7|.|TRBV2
TGTGCCAGCAGTGTAACCAGGGTAGGCTACGAGCAGTACTTC
CASSVTRVGYEQYF
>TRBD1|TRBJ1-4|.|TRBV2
TGTGCCAGCAGGGCCGGGACAGGGGATGAAAAACTGTTTTTT
CASRAGTGDEKLFF
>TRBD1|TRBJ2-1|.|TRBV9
TGTGCCAGCAGCGTGACAGGGAGCTCCTACAATGAGCAGTTCTTC
CASSVTGSSYNEQFF
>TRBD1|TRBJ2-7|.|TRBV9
TGTGCCAGCAGCCTGCGACAGGGGGCGGGCGAGCAGTACTTC
CASSLRQGAGEQYF
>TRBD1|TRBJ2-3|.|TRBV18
TGTGCCAGCTCACCACCGGCCGGGGGACAGGGAATCCCAGATACGCAGTATTTT
CASSPPAGGQGIPDTQYF
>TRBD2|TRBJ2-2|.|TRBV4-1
TGCGCCAGCAGCCAAGGTCGGCTAGCGGGGGGGCCTAACGGGGAGCTGTTTTTT
CASSQGRLAGGPNGELFF
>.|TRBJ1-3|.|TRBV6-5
TGTGCCAGCACCCCAAGCGGTGCTGGAAACACCATATATTTT
CASTPSGAGNTIYF